A selection of T cell receptor beta chains follows, all from one sample in a study of identical twins. Using its own MiXCR run on the 5' RACE reads, TCRdb lists one record per CDR3 protein. Among about 500,000 distinct CDR3 sequences, 13% to 15% were seen once, and the ten largest hold approximately 1%. Separately, the same data were catalogued under a study of yellow fever vaccine responses in identical twins.

The sequencing sample was made of CD4+ T cells sorted from blood. Every receptor here comes from a woman aged 18-30 years in good health. CDR3s include the opening cysteine and the closing phenylalanine or tryptophan. A D gene is named only where the DNA matches it firmly. Size is stated for part of the rows, as once, few or many counts, or as a class when the clone is expanded.

j_call,d_call,v_call,cdr3_length,clone_size,cdr3_aa,cdr3_nt
TRBJ2-5,.,TRBV12-3/TRBV12-4,14,many,CASREDSLHETQYF,TGTGCCAGCAGGGAAGACAGTCTCCATGAGACCCAGTACTTC
TRBJ1-1,.,TRBV2,12,.,CASRQDSNEAFF,TGTGCCAGCAGGCAAGACAGCAACGAAGCTTTCTTT
TRBJ1-1,.,TRBV12-3/TRBV12-4,14,many,CASSFQGLGTEAFF,TGTGCCAGCAGTTTCCAGGGGTTAGGGACTGAAGCTTTCTTT
TRBJ1-5,.,TRBV24-1,14,.,CATSAGAGNQPQHF,TGTGCCACCAGTGCAGGGGCCGGCAATCAGCCCCAGCATTTT
TRBJ1-5,TRBD1,TRBV7-9,15,many,CASSTGTASNQPQHF,TGTGCCAGCAGTACTGGGACAGCTAGCAATCAGCCCCAGCATTTT
TRBJ2-3,.,TRBV10-3,12,many,CAISEAALAQYF,TGTGCCATCAGTGAGGCGGCTCTGGCGCAGTATTTT
TRBJ2-1,TRBD2,TRBV24-1,16,.,CATSDFGAGARNEQFF,TGTGCCACCAGTGATTTCGGAGCGGGAGCAAGGAATGAGCAGTTCTTC
TRBJ2-7,.,TRBV7-2,11,.,CASSLGGQQYF,TGTGCCAGCAGCTTAGGGGGACAGCAGTACTTC
TRBJ2-7,.,TRBV2,11,.,CASSEALLGTF,TGTGCCAGCAGTGAAGCGCTTTTAGGTACTTTC
TRBJ2-7,.,TRBV12-3/TRBV12-4,14,few,CASTPGLGNYEQYF,TGTGCCAGCACTCCCGGGCTGGGGAACTACGAGCAGTACTTC
TRBJ2-2,.,TRBV20-1,15,few,CSARDRVRGTGELFF,TGCAGTGCTAGAGATAGGGTTCGGGGGACCGGGGAGCTGTTTTTT
TRBJ2-7,.,TRBV28,15,many,CASRIGQFSYGEQYF,TGTGCCAGCAGGATTGGACAGTTCTCCTACGGGGAGCAGTACTTC
TRBJ1-1,TRBD1,TRBV5-1,16,.,CASSLGIKQGGTEAFF,TGCGCCAGCAGCTTGGGAATCAAACAGGGGGGCACTGAAGCTTTCTTT
TRBJ2-5,TRBD1,TRBV25-1,13,.,CASRPTGDETQYF,TGTGCCAGCAGACCGACAGGGGACGAGACCCAGTACTTC
TRBJ2-3,TRBD2,TRBV7-2,21,.,CASSLAGLAGDALFRTDTQYF,TGTGCCAGCAGCTTAGCGGGCCTAGCGGGTGACGCCTTATTTCGCACAGATACGCAGTATTTT
TRBJ1-5,.,TRBV25-1,14,many,CASSEFEGTQPQHF,TGTGCCAGCAGTGAGTTCGAGGGAACTCAGCCCCAGCATTTT
TRBJ2-7,TRBD1,TRBV7-9,15,few,CASSPGQGKIYEQYF,TGTGCCAGCAGCCCGGGACAGGGTAAGATCTACGAGCAGTACTTC
TRBJ2-6,.,TRBV27,16,few,CASSLQSRSGANVLTF,TGTGCCAGCAGTTTACAGTCCAGATCTGGGGCCAACGTCCTGACTTTC
TRBJ2-3,TRBD2,TRBV14,16,few,CASSQEQRGGRDTQYF,TGTGCCAGCAGCCAAGAACAGCGGGGGGGCAGAGATACGCAGTATTTT
TRBJ2-2,.,TRBV5-5,16,few,CASNRGSGSNTGELFF,TGTGCCAGCAACAGAGGGTCCGGGTCCAACACCGGGGAGCTGTTTTTT